One and the same sample provided the 25 T cell receptor beta chains below, sequenced in a study of beta chain features in type 1 diabetes. Isolated RNA was reverse transcribed in full, so expressed TCRB transcripts were sequenced. The method was immunoSEQ multiplex PCR; TCRdb's version includes in-frame clones alone and lacks a portion of them. The sample lists hundreds of thousands of clones; 25% to 35% were seen once. What was sequenced was naive CD4+ T cells from blood. The receptors come from a man aged 18 to 29 in good health.

The chain uses TRBV10-3 and TRBJ2-1, with TRBD1 identical over 8 bases. V dropped 2 bases and J dropped 1; count of bases not matched to a gene: 4. Germline CDR1 and CDR2: ENHRY and SYGVKD. This CDR3 is 16 amino acids long. CDR3 sequence reads: CAISERTGLSYNEQFF. In nucleotides, the CDR3 is TGTGCCATCAGTGAGAGGACAGGGCTTTCCTACAATGAGCAGTTCTTC.

V gene TRBV5-5 combines with J gene TRBJ2-3, with a weak D call TRBD2 (5 bases). V was clipped by 2 bases and J by 0 bases, with 7 bases between them. Germline values: CDR1 SGHKS, CDR2 YYEKEE (reference sequence). The CDR3 extends over 14 amino acids. This chain's CDR3 is CASSFRTSTDTQYF. The CDR3 nucleotides are TGTGCCAGCAGCTTTCGGACTAGCACAGATACGCAGTATTTT.

The V and J genes are TRBV4-2 and TRBJ2-6; unclear D gene. The CDR3 sequence is 15 residues long. Trimming cost V 1 base and J 0 bases, with 4 bases left between them. CDR1 is LGHNA, CDR2 YNFKEQ, per germline. In DNA, the CDR3 is TGTGCCAGCAGCCAAGTCAGCTCTGGGGCCAACGTCCTGACTTTC. It translates to CASSQVSSGANVLTF.

This clone showed up just a few times. J is TRBJ2-1 and V is TRBV4-3; TRBD2 aligns across 9 bases. Trimming at V came to 1 base and at J to 4 bases, leaving 2 bases not matched to a gene. This CDR3 spans 15 amino acids. Germline V gene sequence: CDR1 LGHNA, CDR2 YSLEER. CDR3 sequence (DNA): TGCGCCAGCAGCCAAGCTAGCGGGGCTTACAATGAGCAGTTCTTC. Translating gives CASSQASGAYNEQFF.

This clone was detected a few times. This chain uses TRBV7-2 with TRBJ2-3; D unclear. The CDR3 runs to 12 residues. From germline, CDR1 is SGHTA and CDR2 FQGNSA. The V end was cut by 5 bases, the J end by 6 bases, with 9 bases between. CDR3 in DNA: TGTGCCAGCAGCCCAACCCGGGATACGCAGTATTTT. Protein: CASSPTRDTQYF.

This clone was recorded once. This sequence joins TRBV5-1 and TRBJ2-1, with 7 bases aligning to TRBD2. Unmatched junction bases numbered 4, after V lost 5 bases and J lost 8 bases. Germline values: CDR1 SGHRS, CDR2 YFSETQ. The CDR3 spans 12 residues. The CDR3 protein is CASSPAGDEQFF. The CDR3 DNA reads TGCGCCAGCAGTCCGGCGGGAGATGAGCAGTTCTTC.

This clone was observed a few times. The rearrangement links TRBV4-2 to TRBJ2-1; 7 nucleotides line up with TRBD2. The germline V gene has CDR1 LGHNA and CDR2 YNFKEQ. The CDR3 contains 15 residues. Trimming at V came to 1 base and at J to 5 bases, leaving 5 bases not matched to a gene. The CDR3 nucleotides are TGTGCCAGCAGCCAAGCGGGGGGTCTCCACAATGAGCAGTTCTTC. Its translation: CASSQAGGLHNEQFF.

The chain is built from TRBV25-1 and TRBJ2-3; 11 bases match TRBD2. V dropped 3 bases and J dropped 4; count of bases not matched to a gene: 6. From germline, CDR1 is MGHDK and CDR2 SYGVNS. CDR3 size: 16 residues. As DNA, the CDR3 is TGTGCCAGCAGTGACTGGTCTAGCGGGAGGCCAGATACGCAGTATTTT. The encoded protein is CASSDWSSGRPDTQYF.

The rearrangement uses TRBV2 and TRBJ2-6, with a weak D call TRBD1 (5 bases). The CDR3 loop spans 16 amino acids. Per the germline V gene, CDR1 is SNHLY and CDR2 is FYNNEI. Trimming stripped 6 bases from V and 0 bases from J, with 12 bases between. As DNA, the CDR3 is TGTGCCAGCAGGACAGCGACCATCTCTGGGGCCAACGTCCTGACTTTC. Amino acids: CASRTATISGANVLTF. Complete variable domain (other parts from reference TRBV2 and TRBJ2-6): EPEVTQTPSHQVTQMGQEVILRCVPISNHLYFYWYRQILGQKVEFLVSFYNNEISEKSEIFDDQFSVERPDGSNFTLKIRSTKLEDSAMYFCASRTATISGANVLTFGAGSRLTVL.

V usage is TRBV4-1 and J usage is TRBJ2-2; D might be TRBD2 (6 bases). This CDR3 comprises 15 residues. V was cut by 6 bases and J by 1 base, with 12 bases left in between. The germline CDR1 and CDR2 sequences are MGHRA and YSYEKL. The CDR3 here is CASRIAELNTGELFF. The DNA of the CDR3 is TGCGCCAGCAGAATAGCGGAACTGAACACCGGGGAGCTGTTTTTT.

The rearrangement joins TRBV7-3 to TRBJ2-1; 14 bases match TRBD2. The CDR3 extends over 16 amino acids. Germline CDR1 is SGHTA and CDR2 is FQGTGA. The J segment lost 6 bases and the V segment lost 3 bases, leaving 4 bases of the junction unmatched. The CDR3 region is CASSFDGTSGSNEQFF. For the CDR3, the DNA is TGTGCCAGCAGCTTCGACGGGACTAGCGGGAGCAATGAGCAGTTCTTC.

This clone was seen a handful of times. The rearrangement uses TRBV5-1 and TRBJ2-7; either TRBD1 or TRBD2 may supply D (5 bases each). Trimming stripped 0 bases from V and 1 base from J, with 8 bases between. The CDR3 totals 14 residues. The germline V gene encodes CDR1 SGHRS and CDR2 YFSETQ. CDR3 sequence reads: CASSLEGRSYEQYF. CDR3 nucleotides: TGCGCCAGCAGCTTGGAGGGACGGTCCTACGAGCAGTACTTC.

In its sample, this clone was seen a few times. The CDR3 DNA follows: TGTGCCTGGAGTGAAACAGGGGAGACTGAAGCTTTCTTT. As protein: CAWSETGETEAFF. The chain links TRBV30 to TRBJ1-1; 7 bases agree with TRBD1. The CDR3 has 13 residues. The germline CDR1 and CDR2 sequences are GTSNPN and SVGIG (reference sequence). V was clipped by 1 base and J by 5 bases; unmatched bases: 4. Full variable domain (outside the CDR3, taken from reference TRBV30 and TRBJ1-1): SQTIHQWPATLVQPVGSPLSLECTVEGTSNPNLYWYRQAAGRGLQLLFYSVGIGQISSEVPQNLSASRPQDRQFILSSKKLLLSDSGFYLCAWSETGETEAFFGQGTRLTVV.

This chain uses TRBV5-4 with TRBJ2-3; 7 positions match TRBD2. The CDR3 runs 17 residues. The germline CDR1 and CDR2 sequences are SGHNT and YYREEE (reference sequence). The V segment lost 0 bases and the J segment 5 bases; nucleotides outside the gene matches: 12. CDR3 in amino acids: CASSLEAGVSSGDTQYF. The CDR3 DNA follows: TGTGCCAGCAGCTTGGAGGCGGGAGTAAGCTCCGGAGATACGCAGTATTTT.

This clone was counted a few times. The chain combines TRBV2 with TRBJ2-7; D is possibly TRBD2 (5 bases). The CDR3 has 13 amino acids. V was shortened by 5 bases and J by 6 bases, with 14 bases between the two germline ends. Looked up from germline, CDR1 is SNHLY and CDR2 is FYNNEI. The CDR3 DNA reads TGTGCCAGCAGTTCCTCAGCGGCGGGCGAGCAGTACTTC. It yields the protein CASSSSAAGEQYF.

The gene calls are TRBV27 and TRBJ2-7, with a weak D call TRBD1 (5 bases). The V gene lost 2 bases and the J gene lost 6 bases, with 14 bases spanning the gap. From germline, CDR1 is MNHEY and CDR2 SMNVEV (reference sequence). This CDR3 has 14 residues. CDR3: CASSLTKDSSEQYF. For the CDR3, the DNA is TGTGCCAGCAGTTTAACCAAAGACAGTTCCGAGCAGTACTTC.

The table lists this clone with a few counts. The chain carries TRBV21-1 and TRBJ2-2. TRBV21-1 counts as a pseudogene. The CDR3 is made up of 14 amino acids. The CDR3 loop reads CASSKRGDPPRLFF. For the CDR3, the DNA is TGTGCCAGCAGCAAGCGAGGGGACCCCCCTCGACTGTTTTTT.

This clone has just a few counts. The V call is TRBV30, the J call TRBJ2-7, with a weak D call TRBD1 (5 bases). The length of the CDR3 is 13 residues. V was pared by 2 bases and J by 3 bases, with 11 bases between. Germline-derived CDR1 and CDR2 are GTSNPN and SVGIG (reference sequence). The chain's CDR3 is CAWSSDRRYEQYF. The CDR3 DNA sequence: TGTGCCTGGAGTTCCGACAGACGCTACGAGCAGTACTTC.

This clone occurred a few times. The V gene is TRBV29-1, the J gene TRBJ1-2, with 7 bases aligning to TRBD1. This CDR3 spans 14 amino acids. Germline V CDR1 and CDR2: SQVTM, ANQGSEA. V dropped 1 base and J dropped 2; count of bases not matched to a gene: 4. Here the CDR3 reads CSVEGDRNNYGYTF. CDR3 nucleotide sequence: TGCAGCGTTGAAGGGGACAGAAACAACTATGGCTACACCTTC.

This clone has just a few counts. Other DNA sequences from this sample encode an identical CDR3 as well. This chain connects TRBV5-1 to TRBJ2-2; D is unclear. Trimming stripped 1 base from V and 0 bases from J, with 10 bases between. The CDR3 is 16 residues long. The germline V gene encodes CDR1 SGHRS and CDR2 YFSETQ. The CDR3 coding sequence is TGCGCCAGCAGCTTGTTGGCAGGTGCGAACACCGGGGAGCTGTTTTTT. Translated: CASSLLAGANTGELFF.

This clone was counted between two and nine times. The chain uses TRBV7-9 and TRBJ2-1, with TRBD2 as a possible D gene (7 bases). Trimming shortened V by 0 bases and J by 9 bases, and 15 bases separated the two germline ends. Germline lookup yields CDR1 SEHNR and CDR2 FQNEAQ (reference sequence). The CDR3 spans 15 residues. The CDR3 DNA reads TGTGCCAGCAGCTTAGCTGCGGGGGCCTTAGGTGAGCAGTTCTTC. Translated, it gives CASSLAAGALGEQFF.

This sequence joins TRBV18 and TRBJ2-1; 8 nucleotides agree with TRBD2. Losses at the gene ends were 4 bases for V and 4 bases for J; bases not matched to a gene: 6. The CDR3 is 15 residues long. Germline CDR1 reads KGHSH; CDR2 reads LQKENI. CDR3 nucleotide sequence: TGTGCCAGCTCACTAGCGGGATGGGGATACAATGAGCAGTTCTTC. Its translation is CASSLAGWGYNEQFF. Drawing the rest from reference TRBV18 and TRBJ2-1, the complete variable domain is NAGVMQNPRHLVRRRGQEARLRCSPMKGHSHVYWYRQLPEEGLKFMVYLQKENIIDESGMPKERFSAEFPKEGPSILRIQQVVRGDSAAYFCASSLAGWGYNEQFFGPGTRLTVL.

The chain has TRBV15 and TRBJ2-5; TRBD2 is a possible D gene (5 bases). The CDR3 consists of 13 residues. Germline values: CDR1 LNHNV, CDR2 YYDKDF (reference sequence). Trimming stripped 4 bases from V and 7 bases from J, with 13 bases between. CDR3 in DNA: TGTGCCACCAGCACTATGGATCGGGGGACCCAGTACTTC. Translation gives CATSTMDRGTQYF.

This chain joins TRBV5-5 and TRBJ2-1; D unclear. CDR1 is SGHKS, CDR2 YYEKEE, per germline (reference sequence). The CDR3 spans 15 residues. V shed 5 bases and J shed 4 bases, with 16 bases lying between them. CDR3 protein: CASRALMAAYNEQFF. In nucleotides, the CDR3 is TGTGCCAGCAGGGCCCTTATGGCCGCTTACAATGAGCAGTTCTTC.

Only a few counts were recorded for this clone. The chain joins TRBV6-6 to TRBJ2-1; 9 bases are shared with TRBD2. V lost 7 bases, J lost 8 bases, and 12 bases stayed unmatched. The CDR3 covers 15 residues. The germline gives CDR1 MNHNY, CDR2 SVGAGI (reference sequence). CDR3 loop: CASTITTSGSHEQFF. DNA of the CDR3: TGTGCCAGCACCATTACGACTAGCGGTTCGCATGAGCAGTTCTTC.